Sequencing of this T cell receptor (beta chain) was carried out in a study of liver allograft versus peripheral blood T cells. Study as a whole: In transplanted livers, T cell receptor repertoires were compared with those found in the recipients' peripheral blood. Findings of the study overall: Liver allograft T cell receptor repertoires were reported to differ from peripheral blood repertoires.

In its sample, this clonotype is medium-sized (0.01 to 0.1%). What it binds is unknown. The germline CDR1 and CDR2 sequences are DFQATT and SNEGSKA (reference sequence). Deletions cut 6 bases from V and 1 base from J, with 12 bases between. The CDR3 is 13 residues long. TCRdb re-derived calls from the reads in MiXCR, one entry per CDR3 protein. This sample yields more than 3,000 distinct CDR3 sequences, of which over 12% are seen a single time; around 4.2% belongs to the top ten. The chain uses TRBV20-1 and TRBJ1-1; D gene unclear. The receptor's source is a human patient who had a liver transplant. Some T cells may trace back to the graft donor. The CDR3 DNA follows: TGCAGTGCCTATTCGCTGGAGAACACTGAAGCTTTCTTT. Its translation: CSAYSLENTEAFF.